The rows below give T cell receptor beta chains drawn from one sample of a study of blood T cell repertoires in COVID-19. Using immunoSEQ multiplex PCR, the repertoire was profiled, and TCRdb retains in-frame clones only, with some absent. Of under 120,000 clones listed, 75% to 90% are singletons. The material sequenced was peripheral blood. The receptor source for this set is a woman older than 75 with acute or convalescent COVID-19. CDR3s leave out the opening cysteine and the closing phenylalanine or tryptophan. D genes are given only for firm matches.

j_call: TRBJ1-5
d_call: NA
v_call: TRBV30
cdr3_aa: AWSTKDSRPQH

j_call: NA
d_call: TRBD2
v_call: TRBV6-5
cdr3_aa: ASRSLAGVTYEQF

j_call: TRBJ2-4
d_call: TRBD1
v_call: TRBV28
cdr3_aa: ASSAGTGVTLAKNIQY

j_call: TRBJ1-4
d_call: NA
v_call: TRBV3-1/TRBV3-2
cdr3_aa: ASSQGRGTNEKLF

j_call: TRBJ2-5
d_call: TRBD2
v_call: TRBV5-6
cdr3_aa: ASSGLAGAQETQY

j_call: TRBJ1-4
d_call: NA
v_call: TRBV19
cdr3_aa: ATKGVGEKLF

j_call: TRBJ1-1
d_call: NA
v_call: TRBV9
cdr3_aa: ASSVGGSPGHTEAF

j_call: TRBJ2-6
d_call: TRBD1
v_call: TRBV30
cdr3_aa: AWSGGTGGDSSGANVLT

j_call: TRBJ2-2
d_call: NA
v_call: TRBV9
cdr3_aa: ASSFRVLDGELF

j_call: TRBJ1-1
d_call: NA
v_call: TRBV25-1
cdr3_aa: ASSEYRGTEAF

j_call: TRBJ1-1
d_call: NA
v_call: TRBV9
cdr3_aa: ASSVGGRPMNTEAF

j_call: TRBJ2-7
d_call: TRBD2
v_call: TRBV7-2
cdr3_aa: ASSLAGGGSYEQY

j_call: TRBJ2-6
d_call: TRBD1
v_call: TRBV29-1
cdr3_aa: SVEAGQGWANVLT

j_call: TRBJ2-7
d_call: TRBD2
v_call: TRBV11-2
cdr3_aa: ASSLESGGAYEQY

j_call: TRBJ2-7
d_call: TRBD2
v_call: TRBV6-1
cdr3_aa: ASLPGLAGSYEQY

j_call: TRBJ1-2
d_call: TRBD1
v_call: TRBV7-3
cdr3_aa: ASSSRDRVSLPYGYT

j_call: TRBJ2-3
d_call: TRBD2
v_call: TRBV28
cdr3_aa: ASIAGGSTDTQY

j_call: TRBJ2-7
d_call: NA
v_call: TRBV18
cdr3_aa: ASSPRQDSYEQY

j_call: TRBJ2-3
d_call: TRBD2
v_call: TRBV5-4
cdr3_aa: ASSSGLADTDTQY

j_call: TRBJ1-1
d_call: NA
v_call: TRBV13
cdr3_aa: ASSFLWGGLRGTEAF

j_call: TRBJ2-3
d_call: NA
v_call: TRBV19
cdr3_aa: ASNPTRQRTDTQY

j_call: TRBJ2-6
d_call: NA
v_call: TRBV5-1
cdr3_aa: ASSSSGTTNVLT

j_call: TRBJ1-2
d_call: NA
v_call: TRBV29-1
cdr3_aa: SVEDGDLYYGYT

j_call: TRBJ2-7
d_call: NA
v_call: TRBV10-1
cdr3_aa: ASSEWGVEPYEQY

j_call: TRBJ1-5
d_call: TRBD1
v_call: TRBV28
cdr3_aa: ASSLGQGWWGQPQH

j_call: TRBJ2-7
d_call: TRBD1
v_call: TRBV5-1
cdr3_aa: ASSPGQGSYEQY

j_call: TRBJ2-1
d_call: NA
v_call: TRBV18
cdr3_aa: ASSPRETSYNEQF

j_call: TRBJ1-1
d_call: TRBD1
v_call: TRBV18
cdr3_aa: ASSPPGQGAEAF

j_call: TRBJ2-1
d_call: NA
v_call: TRBV18
cdr3_aa: ASSPLRGGNEQF

j_call: TRBJ2-7
d_call: NA
v_call: TRBV19
cdr3_aa: ASSILAGPSYEQY

j_call: TRBJ2-3
d_call: TRBD2
v_call: TRBV4-3
cdr3_aa: ASSQGPSGGSTDTQY

j_call: TRBJ2-7
d_call: TRBD1
v_call: TRBV18
cdr3_aa: ASSFGQGTYEQY

j_call: TRBJ2-7
d_call: NA
v_call: TRBV6-6
cdr3_aa: ASSVQSSYEQY

j_call: TRBJ1-2
d_call: TRBD1
v_call: TRBV30
cdr3_aa: AWNSRQGAFPPGYT

j_call: TRBJ2-3
d_call: NA
v_call: TRBV24-1
cdr3_aa: ATSDLHPGDADTQY

j_call: TRBJ1-2
d_call: TRBD1
v_call: TRBV7-2
cdr3_aa: ASSLRGQNNYGYT

j_call: TRBJ2-1
d_call: NA
v_call: TRBV28
cdr3_aa: ASSSGFGGYNEQF